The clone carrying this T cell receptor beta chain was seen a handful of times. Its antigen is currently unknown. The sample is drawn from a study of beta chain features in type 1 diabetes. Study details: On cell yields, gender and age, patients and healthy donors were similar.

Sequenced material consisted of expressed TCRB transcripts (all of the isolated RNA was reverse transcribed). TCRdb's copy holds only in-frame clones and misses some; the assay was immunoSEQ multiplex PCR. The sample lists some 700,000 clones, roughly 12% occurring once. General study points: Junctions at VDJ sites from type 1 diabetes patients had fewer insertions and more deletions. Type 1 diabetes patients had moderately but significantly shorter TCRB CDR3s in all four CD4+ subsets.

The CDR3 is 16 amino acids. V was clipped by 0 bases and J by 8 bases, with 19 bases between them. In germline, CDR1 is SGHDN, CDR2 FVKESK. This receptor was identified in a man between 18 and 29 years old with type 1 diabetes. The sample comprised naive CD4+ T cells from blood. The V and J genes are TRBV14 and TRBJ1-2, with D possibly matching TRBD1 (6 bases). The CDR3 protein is CASSQDYLGRGQGYTF. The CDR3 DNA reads TGTGCCAGCAGCCAAGATTACTTGGGCAGGGGACAAGGCTACACCTTC. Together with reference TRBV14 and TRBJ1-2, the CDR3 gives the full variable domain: EAGVTQFPSHSVIEKGQTVTLRCDPISGHDNLYWYRRVMGKEIKFLLHFVKESKQDESGMPNNRFLAERTGGTYSTLKVQPAELEDSGVYFCASSQDYLGRGQGYTFGSGTRLTVV.